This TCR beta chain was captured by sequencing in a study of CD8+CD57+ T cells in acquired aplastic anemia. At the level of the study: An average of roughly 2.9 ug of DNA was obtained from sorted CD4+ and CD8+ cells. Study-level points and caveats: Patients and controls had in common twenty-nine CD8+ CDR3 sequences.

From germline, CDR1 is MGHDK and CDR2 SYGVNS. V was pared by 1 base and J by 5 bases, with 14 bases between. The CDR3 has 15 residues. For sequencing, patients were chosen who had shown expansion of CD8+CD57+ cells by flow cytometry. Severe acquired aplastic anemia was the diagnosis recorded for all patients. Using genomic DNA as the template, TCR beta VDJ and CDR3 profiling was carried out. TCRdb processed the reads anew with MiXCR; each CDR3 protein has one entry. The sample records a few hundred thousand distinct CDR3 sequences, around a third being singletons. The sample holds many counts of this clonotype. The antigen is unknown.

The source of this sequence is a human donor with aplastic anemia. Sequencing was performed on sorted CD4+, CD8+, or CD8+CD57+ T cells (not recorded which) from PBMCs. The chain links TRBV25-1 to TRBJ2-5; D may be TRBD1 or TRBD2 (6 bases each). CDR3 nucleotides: TGTGCCAGCAGTGAATGGGGGGCACCAGGGGAGACCCAGTACTTC. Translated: CASSEWGAPGETQYF.